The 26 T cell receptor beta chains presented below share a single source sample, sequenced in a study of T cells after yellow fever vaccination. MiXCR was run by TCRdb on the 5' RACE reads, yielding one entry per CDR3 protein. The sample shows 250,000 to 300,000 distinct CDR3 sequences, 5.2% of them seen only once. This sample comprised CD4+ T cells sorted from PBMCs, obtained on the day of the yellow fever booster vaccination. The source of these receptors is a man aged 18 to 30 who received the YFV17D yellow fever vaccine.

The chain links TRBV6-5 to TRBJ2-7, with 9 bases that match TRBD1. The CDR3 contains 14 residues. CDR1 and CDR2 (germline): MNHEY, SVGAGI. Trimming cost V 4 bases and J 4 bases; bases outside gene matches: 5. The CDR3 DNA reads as TGTGCCAGCAGTTCCGGGACAGGGAGGTACGAGCAGTACTTC. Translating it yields CASSSGTGRYEQYF.

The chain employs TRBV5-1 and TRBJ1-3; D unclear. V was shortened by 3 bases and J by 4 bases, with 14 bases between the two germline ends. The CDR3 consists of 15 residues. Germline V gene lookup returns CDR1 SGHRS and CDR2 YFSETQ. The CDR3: CASSSNPQWGNTIYF. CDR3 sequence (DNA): TGCGCCAGCAGCTCAAATCCCCAGTGGGGAAACACCATATATTTT.

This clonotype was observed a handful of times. The CDR3 nucleotides are TGTGCCAGCAGTTTTCCCGGACAGGGTTATGGCTACACCTTC. Protein product: CASSFPGQGYGYTF. The rearrangement links TRBV28 to TRBJ1-2; TRBD1 matches at 8 bases. CDR3 length: 14 residues. CDR1 is MDHEN and CDR2 is SYDVKM in the germline V gene. V lost 3 bases and J lost 5; bases outside the gene matches: 5.

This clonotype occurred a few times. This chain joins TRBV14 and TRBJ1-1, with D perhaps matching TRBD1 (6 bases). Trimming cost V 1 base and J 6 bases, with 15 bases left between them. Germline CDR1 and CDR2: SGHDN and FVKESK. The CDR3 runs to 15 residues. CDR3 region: CASSQGGRQAPEAFF. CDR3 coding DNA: TGTGCCAGCAGCCAAGGAGGGAGACAGGCTCCTGAAGCTTTCTTT. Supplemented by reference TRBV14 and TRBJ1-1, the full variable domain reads EAGVTQFPSHSVIEKGQTVTLRCDPISGHDNLYWYRRVMGKEIKFLLHFVKESKQDESGMPNNRFLAERTGGTYSTLKVQPAELEDSGVYFCASSQGGRQAPEAFFGQGTRLTVV.

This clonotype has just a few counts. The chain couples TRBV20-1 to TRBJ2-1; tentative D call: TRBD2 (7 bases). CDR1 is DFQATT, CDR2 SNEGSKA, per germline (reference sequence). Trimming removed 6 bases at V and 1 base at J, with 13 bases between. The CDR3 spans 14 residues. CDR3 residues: CSARGGGSYNEQFF. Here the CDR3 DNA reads TGCAGTGCCAGGGGCGGGGGTTCCTACAATGAGCAGTTCTTC.

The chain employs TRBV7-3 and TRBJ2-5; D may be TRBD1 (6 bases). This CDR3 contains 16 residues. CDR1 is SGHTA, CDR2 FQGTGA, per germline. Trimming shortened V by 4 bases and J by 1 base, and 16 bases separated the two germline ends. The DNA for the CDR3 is TGTGCCAGCAGCTCCTACCCGGGACACTGCCAAGAGACCCAGTACTTC. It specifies CASSSYPGHCQETQYF.

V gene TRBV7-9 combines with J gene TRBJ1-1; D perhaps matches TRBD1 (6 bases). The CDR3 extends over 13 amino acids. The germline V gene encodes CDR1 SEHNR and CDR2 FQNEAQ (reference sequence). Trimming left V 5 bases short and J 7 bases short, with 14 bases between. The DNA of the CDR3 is TGTGCCAGCAGCCGGGACACTCAGCGTGAAGCTTTCTTT. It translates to CASSRDTQREAFF.

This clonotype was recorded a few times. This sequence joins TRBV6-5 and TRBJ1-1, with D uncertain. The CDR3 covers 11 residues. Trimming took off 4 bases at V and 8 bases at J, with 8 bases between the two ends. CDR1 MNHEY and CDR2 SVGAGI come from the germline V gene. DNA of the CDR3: TGTGCCAGCAGTTCCCGAGAGGAAGCTTTCTTT. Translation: CASSSREEAFF.

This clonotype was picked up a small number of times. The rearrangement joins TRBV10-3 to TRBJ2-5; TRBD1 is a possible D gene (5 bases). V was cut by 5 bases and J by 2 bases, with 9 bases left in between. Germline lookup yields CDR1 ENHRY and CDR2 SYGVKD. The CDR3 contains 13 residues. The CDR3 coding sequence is TGTGCCATCAGTAACCAGGGACAAGAGACCCAGTACTTC. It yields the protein CAISNQGQETQYF.

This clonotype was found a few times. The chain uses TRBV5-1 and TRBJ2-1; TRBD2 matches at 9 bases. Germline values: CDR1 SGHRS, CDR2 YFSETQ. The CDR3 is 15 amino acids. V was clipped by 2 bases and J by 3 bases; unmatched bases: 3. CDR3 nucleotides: TGCGCCAGCAGCTTCGGCGGGGGGGACTACAATGAGCAGTTCTTC. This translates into CASSFGGGDYNEQFF. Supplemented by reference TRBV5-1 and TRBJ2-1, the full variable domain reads KAGVTQTPRYLIKTRGQQVTLSCSPISGHRSVSWYQQTPGQGLQFLFEYFSETQRNKGNFPGRFSGRQFSNSRSEMNVSTLELGDSALYLCASSFGGGDYNEQFFGPGTRLTVL.

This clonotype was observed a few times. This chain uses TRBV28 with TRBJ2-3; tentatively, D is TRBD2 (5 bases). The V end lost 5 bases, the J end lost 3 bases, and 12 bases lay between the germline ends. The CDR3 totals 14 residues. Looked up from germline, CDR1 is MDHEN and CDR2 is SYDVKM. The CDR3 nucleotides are TGTGCCAGCAGTCCCTGGACTGGAACAGATACGCAGTATTTT. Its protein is CASSPWTGTDTQYF.

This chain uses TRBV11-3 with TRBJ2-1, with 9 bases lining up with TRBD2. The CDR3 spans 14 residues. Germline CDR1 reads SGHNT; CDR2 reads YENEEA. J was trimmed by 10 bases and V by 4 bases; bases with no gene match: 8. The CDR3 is CASSWGGGAREQFF. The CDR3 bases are TGTGCCAGCAGCTGGGGCGGGGGGGCCAGGGAGCAGTTCTTC.

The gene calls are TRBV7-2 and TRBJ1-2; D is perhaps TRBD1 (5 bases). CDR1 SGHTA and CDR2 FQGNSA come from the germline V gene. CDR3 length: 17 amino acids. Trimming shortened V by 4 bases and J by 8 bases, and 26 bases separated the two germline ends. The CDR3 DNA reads TGTGCCAGCAGCTCCTATTCGGACTTACTCTCCCAGGGAGGCTACACCTTC. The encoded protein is CASSSYSDLLSQGGYTF. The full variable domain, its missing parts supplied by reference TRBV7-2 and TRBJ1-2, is GAGVSQSPSNKVTEKGKDVELRCDPISGHTALYWYRQSLGQGLEFLIYFQGNSAPDKSGLPSDRFSAERTGGSVSTLTIQRTQQEDSAVYLCASSSYSDLLSQGGYTFGSGTRLTVV.

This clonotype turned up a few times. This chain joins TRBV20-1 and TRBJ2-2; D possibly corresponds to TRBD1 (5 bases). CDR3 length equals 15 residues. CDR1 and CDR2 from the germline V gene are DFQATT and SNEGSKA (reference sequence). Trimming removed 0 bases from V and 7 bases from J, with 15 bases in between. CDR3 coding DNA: TGCAGTGCTAGAGATCACTCCAGGGCAGGCGGGGAGCTGTTTTTT. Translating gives CSARDHSRAGGELFF.

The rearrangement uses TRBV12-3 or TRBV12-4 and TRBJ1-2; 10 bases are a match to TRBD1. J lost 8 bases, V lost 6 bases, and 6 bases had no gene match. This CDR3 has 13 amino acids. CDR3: CASRGTGAAGYTF. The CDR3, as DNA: TGTGCCAGCAGGGGGACAGGGGCGGCAGGCTACACCTTC.

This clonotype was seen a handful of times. This chain's CDR3 is CASSLAHPSGWDSPLHF. In DNA form, the CDR3 reads TGCGCCAGCAGCTTGGCCCACCCGTCGGGGTGGGATTCACCCCTCCACTTT. This chain uses TRBV5-1 with TRBJ1-6; D is unclear. Trimming took 0 bases from V and 8 from J, leaving 18 bases between them. Per the germline V gene, CDR1 is SGHRS and CDR2 is YFSETQ. CDR3 length: 17 residues.

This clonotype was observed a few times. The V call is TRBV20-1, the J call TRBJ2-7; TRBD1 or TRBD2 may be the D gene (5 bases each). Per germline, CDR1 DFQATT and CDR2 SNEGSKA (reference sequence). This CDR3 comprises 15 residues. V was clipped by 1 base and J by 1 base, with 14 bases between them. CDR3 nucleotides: TGCAGTGCTAGAGCCACGGGACGCCAGTCCTACGAGCAGTACGTC. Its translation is CSARATGRQSYEQYV.

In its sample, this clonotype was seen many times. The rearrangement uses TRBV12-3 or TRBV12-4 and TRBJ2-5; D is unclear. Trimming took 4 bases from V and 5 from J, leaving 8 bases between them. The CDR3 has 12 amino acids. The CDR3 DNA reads TGTGCCAGCAGTTATATATCGGAGACCCAGTACTTC. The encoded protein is CASSYISETQYF.

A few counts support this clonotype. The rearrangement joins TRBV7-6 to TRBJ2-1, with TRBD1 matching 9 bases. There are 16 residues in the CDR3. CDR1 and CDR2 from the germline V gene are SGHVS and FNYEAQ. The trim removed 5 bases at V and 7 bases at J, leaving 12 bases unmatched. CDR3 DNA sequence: TGTGCCAGCAGCCCAATGGTGGACAGGGGTTCGAATGAGCAGTTCTTC. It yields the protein CASSPMVDRGSNEQFF.

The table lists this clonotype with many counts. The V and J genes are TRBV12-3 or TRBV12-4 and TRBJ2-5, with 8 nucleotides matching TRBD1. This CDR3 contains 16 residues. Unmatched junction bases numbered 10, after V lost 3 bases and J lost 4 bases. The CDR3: CASSLLFRTGSETQYF. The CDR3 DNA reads TGTGCCAGCAGTTTGCTGTTCAGGACAGGGTCAGAGACCCAGTACTTC.

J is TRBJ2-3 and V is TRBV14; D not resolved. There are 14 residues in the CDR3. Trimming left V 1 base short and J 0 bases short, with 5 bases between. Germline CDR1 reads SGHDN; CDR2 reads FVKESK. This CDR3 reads CASSQVGSTDTQYF. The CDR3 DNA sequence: TGTGCCAGCAGCCAAGTCGGTAGCACAGATACGCAGTATTTT.

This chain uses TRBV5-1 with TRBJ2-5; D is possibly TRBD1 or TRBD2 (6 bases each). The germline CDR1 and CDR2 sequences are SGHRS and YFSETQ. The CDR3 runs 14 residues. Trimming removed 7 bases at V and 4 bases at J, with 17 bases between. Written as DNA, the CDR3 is TGCGCCAGCCTCTCCGGGGGCTCTGGAGAGACCCAGTACTTC. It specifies CASLSGGSGETQYF.

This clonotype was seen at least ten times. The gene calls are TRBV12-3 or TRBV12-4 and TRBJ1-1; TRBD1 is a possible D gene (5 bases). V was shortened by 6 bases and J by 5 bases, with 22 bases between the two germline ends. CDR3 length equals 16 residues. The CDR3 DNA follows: TGTGCCAGCAGGACGACTATCGGGGGGGGGAAAACTGAAGCTTTCTTT. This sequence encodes CASRTTIGGGKTEAFF.

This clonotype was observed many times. The CDR3 loop reads CASSSAGTGGEQYV. In DNA, the CDR3 is TGTGCCAGCAGTTCCGCCGGGACAGGGGGCGAGCAGTACGTC. The chain couples TRBV12-3 or TRBV12-4 to TRBJ2-7; 11 positions agree with TRBD1. The CDR3 loop spans 14 amino acids. Germline trimming cut 4 bases from V and 6 bases from J; bases unmatched to any gene: 5.

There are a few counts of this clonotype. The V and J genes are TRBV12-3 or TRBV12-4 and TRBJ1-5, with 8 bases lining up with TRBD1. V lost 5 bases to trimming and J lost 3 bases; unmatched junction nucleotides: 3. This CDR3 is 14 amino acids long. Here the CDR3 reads CASSRGQDNQPQHF. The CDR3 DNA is TGTGCCAGCAGTCGGGGACAGGACAATCAGCCCCAGCATTTT.

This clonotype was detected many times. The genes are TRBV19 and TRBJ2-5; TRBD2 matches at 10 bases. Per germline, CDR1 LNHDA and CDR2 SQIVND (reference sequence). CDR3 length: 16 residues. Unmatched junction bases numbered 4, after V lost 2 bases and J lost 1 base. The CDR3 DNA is TGTGCCAGTAGTATAAGGGCTAGCGGGGGCCAAGAGACCCAGTACTTC. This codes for CASSIRASGGQETQYF. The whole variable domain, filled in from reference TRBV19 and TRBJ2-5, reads DGGITQSPKYLFRKEGQNVTLSCEQNLNHDAMYWYRQDPGQGLRLIYYSQIVNDFQKGDIAEGYSVSREKKESFPLTVTSAQKNPTAFYLCASSIRASGGQETQYFGPGTRLLVL.